Presented here are 32 T cell receptor beta chains from one specimen sequenced in a study of beta chain features in type 1 diabetes. Investigators reverse transcribed all isolated RNA, so they sequenced expressed TCRB transcripts. The method was immunoSEQ multiplex PCR; TCRdb's version includes in-frame clones alone and lacks a portion of them. The table includes about 150,000 clones, over 7.5% detected once. Sequencing was done on a sample of central memory CD4+ T cells from blood. These receptors originate from a man aged 18 to 30 in good health.

This clone has just one count. The V call is TRBV10-3, the J call TRBJ1-2, with 9 positions matching TRBD1. V lost 0 bases to trimming and J lost 3 bases; unmatched junction nucleotides: 2. CDR1 ENHRY and CDR2 SYGVKD come from the germline V gene. This CDR3 comprises 15 residues. The CDR3 nucleotides read TGTGCCATCAGTGAGTCGGGACAGGGCCACTATGGCTACACCTTC. Protein: CAISESGQGHYGYTF.

This clone has ten or more counts. V gene TRBV4-2 combines with J gene TRBJ2-1, with 8 bases aligning to TRBD1. V lost 0 bases, J lost 13 bases, and 8 bases stayed unmatched. The CDR3 is 14 residues long. CDR1 is LGHNA, CDR2 YNFKEQ, per germline. Here the CDR3 reads CASSQERVQGVQFF. The DNA for the CDR3 is TGTGCCAGCAGCCAAGAGAGAGTACAGGGGGTTCAGTTCTTC.

V gene TRBV7-2 combines with J gene TRBJ2-7; 8 positions match TRBD1. CDR3 length: 15 residues. CDR1 and CDR2 (germline): SGHTA, FQGNSA. The J segment lost 3 bases and the V segment lost 5 bases, leaving 9 bases of the junction unmatched. CDR3 nucleotide sequence: TGTGCCAGCAGCCCCACCTCGGACAGGGTCTACGAGCAGTACTTC. Encoded protein: CASSPTSDRVYEQYF.

The CDR3 region is CSVAGTGGDYGYTF. In nucleotides, the CDR3 is TGCAGCGTTGCTGGGACAGGGGGTGACTATGGCTACACCTTC. The chain uses TRBV29-1 and TRBJ1-2; 11 bases are shared with TRBD1. V shed 4 bases, J shed 3 bases, and the junction held 4 bases outside the gene matches. This CDR3 spans 14 amino acids. Germline CDR1 reads SQVTM; CDR2 reads ANQGSEA.

In its sample, this clone was seen a few times. J is TRBJ1-1 and V is TRBV19; 7 nucleotides match TRBD1. Germline V gene data show CDR1 as LNHDA and CDR2 as SQIVND (reference sequence). J gave up 1 base and V 6 bases, and 5 bases lay outside the gene matches. The CDR3 has 14 amino acids. DNA for the CDR3: TGTGCCAGTAGCCCGGACAGGAGGAACACTGAAGCTTTCTTT. This encodes CASSPDRRNTEAFF.

V usage is TRBV7-2 and J usage is TRBJ1-5, with D uncertain. This CDR3 comprises 14 residues. Trimming left V 7 bases short and J 1 base short, with 11 bases between. The germline V gene encodes CDR1 SGHTA and CDR2 FQGNSA. In DNA, the CDR3 is TGTGCCAGCACCCCCAGTCCAAGCAATCAGCCCCAGCATTTT. Translated: CASTPSPSNQPQHF.

Turning to this clone: A junction end diverges from the germline sequence, so it may reflect a read error. The V call is TRBV7-7, the J call TRBJ2-7; TRBD1 aligns across 8 bases. Germline V gives CDR1 SSHAT, CDR2 FNYEAQ (reference sequence). This CDR3 has 13 amino acids. CDR3 DNA sequence: TGTGCTAGCAGCACTTCAGGGGGCAACGAGCAGTACTTC. Its translation: CASSTSGGNEQYF.

The rearrangement uses TRBV29-1 and TRBJ1-1, with D unclear. Germline loops: CDR1 SQVTM, CDR2 ANQGSEA. V was cut by 6 bases and J by 1 base, with 9 bases left in between. The CDR3 spans 12 residues. The CDR3 protein is CSVGTGNTEAFF. The CDR3 bases are TGCAGCGTAGGCACGGGGAACACTGAAGCTTTCTTT.

This clone has only a few counts. This rearrangement joins TRBV5-1 to TRBJ1-2, with D hard to call. Germline values: CDR1 SGHRS, CDR2 YFSETQ. The CDR3 spans 14 residues. Trimming cost V 4 bases and J 3 bases, with 13 bases left between them. In nucleotides, the CDR3 is TGCGCCAGCAGCCCGGTTGGGCGGGACTATGGCTACACCTTC. Amino acid sequence: CASSPVGRDYGYTF.

This clone was counted between two and nine times. Other DNA sequences from this sample encode an identical CDR3 as well. This chain joins TRBV4-2 and TRBJ1-2; 9 bases map to TRBD1. V lost 3 bases to trimming and J lost 0 bases; unmatched junction nucleotides: 2. The length of the CDR3 is 15 residues. Germline V lookup: CDR1 LGHNA, CDR2 YNFKEQ. CDR3 amino acids: CASSQGQGANYGYTF. For the CDR3, the DNA is TGTGCCAGCAGCCAGGGACAGGGAGCTAACTATGGCTACACCTTC.

This clone was counted many times. The V gene is TRBV4-2, the J gene TRBJ2-7; 8 nucleotides line up with TRBD2. V trimming: 1 base; J trimming: 7 bases; junction bases outside the gene matches: 6. This CDR3 has 14 residues. Germline V CDR1 and CDR2: LGHNA, YNFKEQ. The CDR3 DNA reads as TGTGCCAGCAGCCAAGCGGGGGGGAGTAGGGAGCAGTACTTC. This codes for CASSQAGGSREQYF.

In its sample, this clone was seen many times. The V and J genes are TRBV18 and TRBJ2-7; TRBD1 agrees at 12 bases. This CDR3 spans 16 amino acids. The V and J ends lost 3 bases and 4 bases, in that order; junction bases with no gene match: 7. Germline V lookup: CDR1 KGHSH, CDR2 LQKENI. The CDR3 DNA reads as TGTGCCAGCTCACCCCAGAGGGGACAGGGGGCGTACGAGCAGTACTTC. Translation: CASSPQRGQGAYEQYF.

This clone was counted between two and nine times. The rearrangement links TRBV7-2 to TRBJ2-7; TRBD1 matches 11 bases. The CDR3 has 14 amino acids. From germline, CDR1 is SGHTA and CDR2 FQGNSA. J was trimmed by 4 bases and V by 5 bases; bases with no gene match: 4. The CDR3 sequence: CASSPGQGGYEQYF. For the CDR3, the DNA is TGTGCCAGCAGCCCGGGACAGGGGGGGTACGAGCAGTACTTC. The full variable domain, its missing parts supplied by reference TRBV7-2 and TRBJ2-7, is GAGVSQSPSNKVTEKGKDVELRCDPISGHTALYWYRQSLGQGLEFLIYFQGNSAPDKSGLPSDRFSAERTGGSVSTLTIQRTQQEDSAVYLCASSPGQGGYEQYFGPGTRLTVT.

This clone occurred a few times. The V and J genes are TRBV7-2 and TRBJ2-2, with TRBD2 matching 9 bases. Germline loops: CDR1 SGHTA, CDR2 FQGNSA. V lost 2 bases, J lost 6 bases, and 4 bases stayed unmatched. The CDR3 has 15 amino acids. Here the CDR3 reads CASSLYLAGPGELFF. CDR3 bases: TGTGCCAGCAGCTTATACCTAGCGGGACCCGGGGAGCTGTTTTTT.

The chain combines TRBV5-1 with TRBJ2-1, with 12 bases identical to TRBD2. The CDR3 totals 16 residues. Looked up from germline, CDR1 is SGHRS and CDR2 is YFSETQ. V gave up 2 bases and J gave up 9 bases; unmatched junction bases: 9. This CDR3 is CASSFGASGGAGEQFF. The CDR3 bases are TGCGCCAGCAGCTTCGGGGCTAGCGGGGGGGCCGGTGAGCAGTTCTTC.

This clone was detected ten times or more. The chain employs TRBV10-3 and TRBJ1-2; 8 positions agree with TRBD1. J was trimmed by 6 bases and V by 6 bases; bases with no gene match: 6. Germline V lookup: CDR1 ENHRY, CDR2 SYGVKD. The CDR3 extends over 13 amino acids. The CDR3 DNA reads TGTGCCATCAGCGAGGACAGGGATCATGGCTACACCTTC. It yields the protein CAISEDRDHGYTF.

This clone was counted between two and nine times. The V and J genes are TRBV19 and TRBJ1-5, with D possibly TRBD1 on 5 matching bases. The germline V gene encodes CDR1 LNHDA and CDR2 SQIVND (reference sequence). The CDR3 is 15 amino acids. V lost 0 bases to trimming and J lost 1 base, with 7 bases between them. The CDR3 coding sequence is TGTGCCAGTAGTATAGACAGGGTGAGCAATCAGCCCCAGCATTTT. Its protein product is CASSIDRVSNQPQHF.

The chain combines TRBV30 with TRBJ2-1; TRBD1 agrees at 7 bases. The V gene end was trimmed by 3 bases and the J gene end by 6 bases; junction bases not matched to a gene: 5. From germline, CDR1 is GTSNPN and CDR2 SVGIG (reference sequence). The CDR3 is made up of 13 amino acids. The CDR3 protein is CAWRQGPRNEQFF. The CDR3 nucleotides are TGTGCCTGGAGACAGGGGCCACGCAATGAGCAGTTCTTC.

This clone was counted at least ten times. The chain couples TRBV14 to TRBJ1-6; unclear D gene. Trimming stripped 4 bases from V and 10 bases from J, with 14 bases between. Germline V gene sequence: CDR1 SGHDN, CDR2 FVKESK. The CDR3 extends over 14 amino acids. The CDR3 bases are TGTGCCAGCAGCCCCGGGTTCCACGGGTCACCCCTCCACTTT. It translates to CASSPGFHGSPLHF.

This clone appeared a few times. The chain uses TRBV30 and TRBJ2-3; 11 nucleotides match TRBD2. Trimming took 0 bases from V and 3 from J; bases not matched to a gene: 5. Germline V lookup: CDR1 GTSNPN, CDR2 SVGIG (reference sequence). The CDR3 extends over 16 amino acids. CDR3 loop: CAWSVRASGRTDTQYF. CDR3 coding DNA: TGTGCCTGGAGTGTCAGGGCTAGCGGGAGGACAGATACGCAGTATTTT. Combining the CDR3 with reference TRBV30 and TRBJ2-3 gives the whole variable domain SQTIHQWPATLVQPVGSPLSLECTVEGTSNPNLYWYRQAAGRGLQLLFYSVGIGQISSEVPQNLSASRPQDRQFILSSKKLLLSDSGFYLCAWSVRASGRTDTQYFGPGTRLTVL.

This clone occurred a few times. The gene calls are TRBV20-1 and TRBJ2-1; D not resolved. Trimming shortened V by 2 bases and J by 12 bases, and 11 bases separated the two germline ends. Germline V gene lookup returns CDR1 DFQATT and CDR2 SNEGSKA (reference sequence). There are 11 residues in the CDR3. The CDR3 here is CSARIVNLQFF. DNA of the CDR3: TGCAGTGCTAGAATCGTAAATCTGCAGTTCTTC.

The sample holds a few counts of this clone. V is TRBV6-1 and J is TRBJ2-6; maybe TRBD1 (5 bases). The CDR3 runs 15 residues. Per germline, CDR1 MNHNS and CDR2 SASEGT. V dropped 7 bases and J dropped 0 bases, with 10 bases sitting between them. CDR3 residues: CASITGHSGANVLTF. In DNA form, the CDR3 reads TGTGCCAGCATTACAGGTCACTCTGGGGCCAACGTCCTGACTTTC.

This clone came up a few times. This CDR3 reads CASSFSAGLDTGELFF. CDR3 sequence (DNA): TGTGCCAGCAGCTTTTCCGCAGGGTTGGATACCGGGGAGCTGTTTTTT. This chain links TRBV7-3 with TRBJ2-2, with D perhaps TRBD1 (5 bases). CDR1 and CDR2 from the germline V gene are SGHTA and FQGTGA. The CDR3 covers 16 residues. Trimming stripped 3 bases from V and 5 bases from J, with 16 bases between.

This clone was counted at least ten times. The chain carries TRBV30 and TRBJ2-5; D call uncertain. Looked up from germline, CDR1 is GTSNPN and CDR2 is SVGIG (reference sequence). V lost 0 bases, J lost 1 base, and 9 bases lay in between. This CDR3 is built from 14 residues. The CDR3 reads CAWSVTPTQETQYF. The CDR3, as DNA: TGTGCCTGGAGTGTGACACCGACCCAAGAGACCCAGTACTTC.

The rearrangement joins TRBV30 to TRBJ2-3; 7 nucleotides line up with TRBD2. Per the germline V gene, CDR1 is GTSNPN and CDR2 is SVGIG (reference sequence). This CDR3 spans 12 amino acids. Trimming removed 7 bases from V and 6 bases from J; junction bases left unmatched: 7. CDR3 protein: CAFRGTTDTQYF. The CDR3 DNA reads TGTGCCTTTAGAGGGACTACCGATACGCAGTATTTT.

The chain is built from TRBV5-5 and TRBJ2-1, with D hard to call. Germline V gene sequence: CDR1 SGHKS, CDR2 YYEKEE (reference sequence). The CDR3 covers 15 residues. The V end lost 3 bases, the J end lost 2 bases, and 12 bases lay between the germline ends. CDR3 in DNA: TGTGCCAGCAGCTCGCTTGGCGGTCCCTACAATGAGCAGTTCTTC. This gives the protein CASSSLGGPYNEQFF.

This sequence joins TRBV2 and TRBJ2-2, with TRBD2 identical over 9 bases. Germline CDR1 reads SNHLY; CDR2 reads FYNNEI. V was clipped by 5 bases and J by 1 base; unmatched bases: 2. The CDR3 totals 15 residues. Here the CDR3 DNA reads TGTGCCAGCAGTCCTAGCGGGAAGAACACCGGGGAGCTGTTTTTT. This codes for CASSPSGKNTGELFF.

This clone was detected ten times or more. This chain joins TRBV29-1 and TRBJ2-2; D call uncertain. The length of the CDR3 is 13 residues. V gave up 4 bases and J gave up 6 bases, with 12 bases separating them. CDR1 and CDR2 (germline): SQVTM, ANQGSEA. The CDR3 spells CSVGEMRSGELFF. As DNA, the CDR3 is TGCAGCGTTGGAGAGATGAGGTCCGGGGAGCTGTTTTTT.

Comments on this clone: A much more abundant neighbour one base away suggests this may be a read error. This rearrangement joins TRBV14 to TRBJ1-1; TRBD1 matches at 7 bases. CDR1 is SGHDN and CDR2 is FVKESK in the germline V gene. V shed 4 bases, J shed 2 bases, and the junction held 1 base outside the gene matches. This CDR3 is built from 13 residues. The DNA for the CDR3 is TGTGCCAGCAGCCGACAGGGAAACACTGAAGCTTTCTTT. Translated, it gives CASSRQGNTEAFF.

This clone was counted a few times. The chain employs TRBV5-6 and TRBJ1-2; a weak D match, TRBD1 (6 bases). Germline loops: CDR1 SGHDT, CDR2 YYEEEE. Between the trimmed V and J ends, which lost 0 bases and 7 bases, there was a span of 16 bases. This CDR3 is 15 amino acids long. CDR3 nucleotide sequence: TGTGCCAGCAGCTTGGGCTCCAGGGGTTATGTTGGCTACACCTTC. It specifies CASSLGSRGYVGYTF.

The J gene is TRBJ1-1, the V gene TRBV6-6, with TRBD1 identical over 9 bases. V was clipped by 8 bases and J by 4 bases; unmatched bases: 8. The CDR3 length is 14 residues. Germline CDR1 MNHNY, CDR2 SVGAGI (reference sequence). CDR3 residues: CASLTGGRGTEAFF. CDR3 nucleotide sequence: TGTGCCAGCCTCACAGGGGGCAGGGGCACTGAAGCTTTCTTT.

This clone has only a few counts. The chain couples TRBV7-9 to TRBJ2-7; 10 bases fit TRBD2. The CDR3 contains 15 residues. Germline assignment: CDR1 SEHNR and CDR2 FQNEAQ (reference sequence). V lost 2 bases to trimming and J lost 3 bases; unmatched junction nucleotides: 4. The CDR3 sequence is CASSLLAGDLYEQYF. For the CDR3, the DNA is TGTGCCAGCAGCTTACTAGCGGGGGACCTCTACGAGCAGTACTTC.